This is a list of T cell receptor beta chains from one sample in a study of memory CD4+ T cells and cytomegalovirus serostatus. Data came from immunoSEQ multiplex PCR; TCRdb stores just in-frame clones and leaves some out. The repertoire holds approximately 70,000 clones, 75% to 80% seen once, with approximately 4.5% in the top ten. The sequencing sample was made of memory CD4+ T cells from blood. The source of these receptors is an adult in good health and CMV-seropositive. Each CDR3 is given with its conserved first and last residue. The D gene is left open where the match is weak. For some rows the clone size is stated as once, few or many, or as a class when expanded; others skip it.

V gene	clone size	D gene	J gene	CDR3 DNA	CDR3 protein
TRBV4-1	NA	NA	TRBJ2-1	TGCGCCAGCAGCCGCCGACCGATCCGGGGCGACGGGGGTGAGCAGTTCTTC	CASSRRPIRGDGGEQFF
TRBV7-3	NA	NA	TRBJ2-1	TGTGCCAGCAGCTTACAGGGGTCTTACAATGAGCAGTTCTTC	CASSLQGSYNEQFF
TRBV30	NA	NA	TRBJ2-1	TGTGCCTGGGCGAGGGGGAGAGACAATGAGCAGTTCTTC	CAWARGRDNEQFF
TRBV6-1	NA	NA	TRBJ2-1	TGTGCCAGCAGTGCAACAGATTCCTACAATGAGCAGTTCTTC	CASSATDSYNEQFF
TRBV4-1	NA	TRBD2	TRBJ2-3	TGCGCCAGCAGCCAGGAGGGAGCGGGAGGCACAGATACGCAGTATTTT	CASSQEGAGGTDTQYF
TRBV28	NA	TRBD1	TRBJ1-1	TGTGCCAGCACCATAGAGGGGGCGAGGACTGAAGCTTTCTTT	CASTIEGARTEAFF
TRBV29-1	once	TRBD1	TRBJ1-2	TGCAGCGTCGATACCGGGACAGGGACCGGCTACACCTTC	CSVDTGTGTGYTF
TRBV28	NA	NA	TRBJ1-2	TGTGCCAGCGGCTCCAGGGTGGGAGGCTACACCTTC	CASGSRVGGYTF
TRBV18	NA	TRBD2	TRBJ2-2	TGTGCCAGCTCACCATCCCTAGCGGGGGACACCGGGGAGCTGTTTTTT	CASSPSLAGDTGELFF
TRBV6-1	NA	TRBD2	TRBJ2-1	TGTGCCAGCAGTGGGACTAGCGGGGTCTACAATGAGCAGTTCTTC	CASSGTSGVYNEQFF
TRBV2	few	NA	TRBJ1-5	TGTGCCAGCAGTGAACGCTCCGGGATGAACAATCAGCCCCAGCATTTT	CASSERSGMNNQPQHF
TRBV7-2	NA	TRBD1	TRBJ2-7	TGTGCCAGCAGCTTGAACCCACAGGGGGTATCCTACGAGCAGTACTTC	CASSLNPQGVSYEQYF
TRBV28	NA	TRBD2	TRBJ2-7	TGTGCCAGCAGTTCACACGGCGGGGGGGGCTACGAGCAGTACTTC	CASSSHGGGGYEQYF
TRBV9	NA	TRBD2	TRBJ2-1	TGTGCCAGCAGCCTTCGACCTTCAGGGACTAGGGGGAACGAGCAGTTCTTC	CASSLRPSGTRGNEQFF
TRBV1	NA	NA	TRBJ2-1	TGCACCAGCAGCCAAGTTAGCGGGAGTTCAAGGTCGATTGAGCAGTTCTTC	CTSSQVSGSSRSIEQFF